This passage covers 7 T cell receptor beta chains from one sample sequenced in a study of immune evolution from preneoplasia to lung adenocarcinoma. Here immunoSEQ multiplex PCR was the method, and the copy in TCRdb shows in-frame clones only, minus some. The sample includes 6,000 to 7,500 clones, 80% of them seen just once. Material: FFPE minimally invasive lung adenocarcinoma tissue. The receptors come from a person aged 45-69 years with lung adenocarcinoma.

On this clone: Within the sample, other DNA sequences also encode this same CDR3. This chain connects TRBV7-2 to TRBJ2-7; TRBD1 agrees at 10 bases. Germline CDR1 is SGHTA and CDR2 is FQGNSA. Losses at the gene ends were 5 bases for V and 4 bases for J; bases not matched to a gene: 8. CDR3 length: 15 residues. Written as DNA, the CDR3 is TGTGCCAGCAGCCCAACGGCGGGACAGGGGTACGAGCAGTACTTC. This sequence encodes CASSPTAGQGYEQYF.

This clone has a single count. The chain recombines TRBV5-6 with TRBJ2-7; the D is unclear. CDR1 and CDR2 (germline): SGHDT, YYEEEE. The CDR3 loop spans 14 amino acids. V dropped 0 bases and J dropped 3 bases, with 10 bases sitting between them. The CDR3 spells CASSLVGMDYEQYF. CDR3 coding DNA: TGTGCCAGCAGCTTGGTGGGCATGGACTACGAGCAGTACTTC.

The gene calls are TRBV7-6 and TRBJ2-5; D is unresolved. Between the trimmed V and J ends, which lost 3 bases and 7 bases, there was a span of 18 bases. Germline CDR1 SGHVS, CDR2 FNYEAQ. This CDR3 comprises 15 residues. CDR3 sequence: CASSFLDALYGTQYF. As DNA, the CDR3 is TGTGCCAGCAGCTTTCTTGATGCCCTATACGGGACCCAGTACTTC. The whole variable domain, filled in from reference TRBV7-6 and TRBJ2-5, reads GAGVSQSPRYKVTKRGQDVALRCDPISGHVSLYWYRQALGQGPEFLTYFNYEAQQDKSGLPNDRFSAERPEGSISTLTIQRTEQRDSAMYRCASSFLDALYGTQYFGPGTRLLVL.

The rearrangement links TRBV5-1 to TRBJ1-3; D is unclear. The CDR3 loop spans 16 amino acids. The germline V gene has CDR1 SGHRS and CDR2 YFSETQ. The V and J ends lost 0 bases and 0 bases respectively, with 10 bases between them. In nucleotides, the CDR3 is TGCGCCAGCAGCTTGGGTGGCCAGCCCTCTGGAAACACCATATATTTT. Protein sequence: CASSLGGQPSGNTIYF.

The CDR3 region is CASSKHREGYTF. Written as DNA, the CDR3 is TGTGCCAGCAGTAAACACCGGGAGGGCTACACCTTC. The rearrangement joins TRBV28 to TRBJ1-2; D is uncertain. V shed 5 bases and J shed 8 bases, with 12 bases lying between them. The CDR3 extends over 12 amino acids. Germline V lookup: CDR1 MDHEN, CDR2 SYDVKM.

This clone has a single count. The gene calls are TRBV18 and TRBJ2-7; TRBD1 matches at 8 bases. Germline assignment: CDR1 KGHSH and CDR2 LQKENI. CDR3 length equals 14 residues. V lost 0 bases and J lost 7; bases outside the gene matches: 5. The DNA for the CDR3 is TGTGCCAGCTCACCACCGGAGGGGACAGGTGAGCAGTACTTC. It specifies CASSPPEGTGEQYF.

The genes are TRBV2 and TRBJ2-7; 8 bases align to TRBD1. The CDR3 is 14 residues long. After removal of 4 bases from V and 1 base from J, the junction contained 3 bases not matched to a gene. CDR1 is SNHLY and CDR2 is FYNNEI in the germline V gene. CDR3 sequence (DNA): TGTGCCAGCAGTGCGGGGACAGGTTCCTACGAGCAGTACTTC. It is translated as CASSAGTGSYEQYF.